Below, 15 T cell receptor beta chains from the same sample are listed, as sequenced in a study of identical twins. TCRdb recomputed calls from the 5' RACE reads with MiXCR, one row per CDR3 protein. The profile shows some 270,000 distinct CDR3 sequences, around 8.3% of them singletons. The same sample was also studied in work on yellow fever vaccine responses in identical twins.

The sequenced sample consisted of CD8+ T cells sorted from blood. The source is a woman in her late teens or twenties in good health.

V gene TRBV27 combines with J gene TRBJ2-3; 10 bases fit TRBD1. Germline V gene lookup returns CDR1 MNHEY and CDR2 SMNVEV (reference sequence). The CDR3 sequence is 17 residues long. The ends lost 3 bases at V and 6 bases at J; junction bases unmatched: 12. The CDR3 bases are TGTGCCAGCAGTTTCTCGACCGGGACAGGGGCATACGATACGCAGTATTTT. Translation: CASSFSTGTGAYDTQYF.

There are a few counts of this clonotype. This rearrangement joins TRBV4-3 to TRBJ2-1; 11 bases match TRBD1. V was clipped by 4 bases and J by 9 bases; unmatched bases: 8. The germline CDR1 and CDR2 sequences are LGHNA and YSLEER. This CDR3 comprises 15 residues. The chain's CDR3 is CASSPGTGGRGEQFF. The CDR3 DNA sequence: TGCGCCAGCAGCCCCGGGACAGGGGGAAGAGGTGAGCAGTTCTTC.

This clonotype came up many times. The rearrangement links TRBV12-3 or TRBV12-4 to TRBJ2-7, with D hard to call. The V gene lost 1 base and the J gene lost 3 bases, with 10 bases spanning the gap. The CDR3 consists of 14 residues. CDR3 residues: CASSLGRRNYEQYF. CDR3 coding DNA: TGTGCCAGCAGTTTAGGTCGGAGAAACTACGAGCAGTACTTC.

This clonotype came up a few times. This chain uses TRBV24-1 with TRBJ2-2, with D possibly TRBD2 on 5 matching bases. This CDR3 spans 19 amino acids. V lost 10 bases, J lost 3 bases, and 29 bases lay in between. CDR1 and CDR2 (germline): KGHDR, SFDVKD. CDR3 in amino acids: CATKGPDTALLGDTGELFF. The CDR3 DNA reads TGTGCCACTAAAGGACCCGATACTGCCCTACTGGGAGACACCGGGGAGCTGTTTTTT.

This clonotype was observed a few times. The chain couples TRBV4-2 to TRBJ2-2; D is uncertain. Trimming cost V 0 bases and J 6 bases, with 8 bases left between them. CDR1 LGHNA and CDR2 YNFKEQ come from the germline V gene. There are 14 residues in the CDR3. CDR3 protein: CASSQDNEPGELFF. CDR3 nucleotide sequence: TGTGCCAGCAGCCAAGACAACGAGCCCGGGGAGCTGTTTTTT.

The chain couples TRBV28 to TRBJ2-1; D may be TRBD2 (7 bases). Trimming took 5 bases from V and 7 from J, leaving 18 bases between them. There are 15 residues in the CDR3. Germline-derived CDR1 and CDR2 are MDHEN and SYDVKM. CDR3 bases: TGTGCCAGCAGTCCGATGAAGGGGGGGCGTAATGAGCAGTTCTTC. Translation gives CASSPMKGGRNEQFF.

This clonotype was counted many times. CDR3 coding DNA: TGTGCCAGCAGTTTAGAGGGGTATGGCTACACCTTC. It yields the protein CASSLEGYGYTF. The chain employs TRBV12-3 or TRBV12-4 and TRBJ1-2; D is possibly TRBD1 (5 bases). Trimming left V 1 base short and J 5 bases short, with 5 bases between. The CDR3 sequence is 12 residues long.

The rearrangement uses TRBV20-1 and TRBJ2-2, with TRBD1 matching 9 bases. CDR1 is DFQATT, CDR2 SNEGSKA, per germline (reference sequence). CDR3 length: 14 amino acids. V lost 5 bases and J lost 2; bases outside the gene matches: 3. The CDR3 sequence is CSALGQGNTGELFF. CDR3 bases: TGCAGTGCTCTGGGACAGGGCAACACCGGGGAGCTGTTTTTT.

This clonotype has a handful of counts. This chain connects TRBV29-1 to TRBJ2-7; TRBD2 matches at 10 bases. Germline CDR1 is SQVTM and CDR2 is ANQGSEA. J gave up 7 bases and V 6 bases, and 12 bases lay outside the gene matches. The CDR3 runs to 14 residues. CDR3 nucleotide sequence: TGCAGCGTGGGCCTAGCGGGAGAGGGTTGGGAGCAGTACTTC. Protein sequence: CSVGLAGEGWEQYF.

In its sample, this clonotype was seen a few times. The chain recombines TRBV6-2 or TRBV6-3 with TRBJ2-5; D is undetermined. The germline gives CDR1 MNHEY, CDR2 SVGEGT. The CDR3 extends over 14 amino acids. Trimming pared 6 bases from V and 2 bases from J, leaving 13 bases between. The CDR3 DNA reads TGTGCCAGCAGCCCCCTTGGGATACAAGAGACCCAGTACTTC. Translated, it gives CASSPLGIQETQYF.

The table lists this clonotype with many counts. V usage is TRBV29-1 and J usage is TRBJ2-3; D perhaps matches TRBD2 (5 bases). Trimming pared 1 base from V and 0 bases from J, leaving 14 bases between. The CDR3 totals 16 residues. Germline V gene data show CDR1 as SQVTM and CDR2 as ANQGSEA. The CDR3 region is CSVEVQGWRSTDTQYF. CDR3 DNA: TGCAGCGTTGAAGTCCAAGGATGGAGGAGCACAGATACGCAGTATTTT.

This clonotype was detected only a few times. The chain links TRBV3-1 to TRBJ2-5; D perhaps matches TRBD2 (6 bases). V was pared by 4 bases and J by 5 bases, with 14 bases between. Germline V CDR1 and CDR2: LGHDT, YNNKEL (reference sequence). This CDR3 spans 14 amino acids. CDR3: CASSPSGGLETQYF. As DNA, the CDR3 is TGTGCCAGCAGCCCAAGTGGGGGGTTGGAGACCCAGTACTTC.

Only a few counts were recorded for this clonotype. This rearrangement joins TRBV29-1 to TRBJ2-2; D perhaps matches TRBD1 (6 bases). Germline V gene sequence: CDR1 SQVTM, CDR2 ANQGSEA. The CDR3 spans 13 residues. Trimming cost V 5 bases and J 2 bases, with 9 bases left between them. In DNA form, the CDR3 reads TGCAGCGTTTTGACAGGAAACACCGGGGAGCTGTTTTTT. It translates to CSVLTGNTGELFF.

This sequence joins TRBV9 and TRBJ1-1; the match to TRBD1 covers 11 bases. Trimming removed 0 bases from V and 5 bases from J; junction bases left unmatched: 0. CDR1 SGDLS and CDR2 YYNGEE come from the germline V gene. The CDR3 loop spans 14 amino acids. CDR3 in DNA: TGTGCCAGCAGCGTAGGGGACAGGGGGACTGAAGCTTTCTTT. It translates to CASSVGDRGTEAFF.

In nucleotides, the CDR3 is TGTGCCAGCAGCCCGGGACTTACCTCCTACGAGCAGTACTTC. This codes for CASSPGLTSYEQYF. The gene calls are TRBV7-2 and TRBJ2-7; D is perhaps TRBD2 (6 bases). Trimming took off 5 bases at V and 0 bases at J, with 11 bases between the two ends. The V gene's germline CDR1 is SGHTA and CDR2 FQGNSA. The CDR3 is made up of 14 amino acids. The whole variable domain, filled in from reference TRBV7-2 and TRBJ2-7, reads GAGVSQSPSNKVTEKGKDVELRCDPISGHTALYWYRQSLGQGLEFLIYFQGNSAPDKSGLPSDRFSAERTGGSVSTLTIQRTQQEDSAVYLCASSPGLTSYEQYFGPGTRLTVT.